This T cell receptor (beta chain) comes out of a study of technical replicates of blood from several donors. Between the trimmed V and J ends, which lost 6 bases and 4 bases, there was a span of 10 bases. Germline loops: CDR1 SGHVS, CDR2 FQNEAQ. This CDR3 has 13 residues. TCRdb's table, derived via immunoSEQ multiplex PCR, lists solely in-frame clones and lacks some. The data show approximately 82,000 clones, with 75% to 95% seen just once and about 0.38% held by the top ten. Specimen: T cells isolated from PBMCs. The V and J genes are TRBV7-8 and TRBJ1-3, with D possibly being TRBD1 (6 bases). The clonotype was recovered from a human donor in good health. Some clones in this sample may be carry-over from other donors' samples. This chain's CDR3 is CASRQRGGNTIYF. The CDR3 DNA is TGTGCCAGCAGACAGAGGGGGGGAAACACCATATATTTT.